This entry lists 10 T cell receptor beta chains sequenced from one sample in a study of response to subunit inactivated influenza vaccine. TCRdb passed the RT-PCR reads through MiXCR, listing each CDR3 protein once. Here the sample spans roughly 670,000 distinct CDR3 sequences, approximately 14% being singletons. The sample consisted of PBMCs from blood, taken approximately 15 days before vaccination. The receptors shown here come from a man aged 50 or older who received an inactivated influenza vaccine.

The CDR3 nucleotides are TGCAGTGCTAGGATAGCGGGAGGCGGGCAAGAGACCCAGTACTTC. Its translation: CSARIAGGGQETQYF. The V and J genes are TRBV20-1 and TRBJ2-5; 10 bases map to TRBD2. V gave up 3 bases and J gave up 2 bases; unmatched junction bases: 6. CDR3 length equals 15 residues. Germline lookup yields CDR1 DFQATT and CDR2 SNEGSKA (reference sequence).

This clonotype was observed many times. The V and J genes are TRBV29-1 and TRBJ2-7, with D perhaps being TRBD1 or TRBD2 (5 bases each). Germline-derived CDR1 and CDR2 are SQVTM and ANQGSEA. CDR3 size: 11 residues. Trimming shortened V by 7 bases and J by 7 bases, and 14 bases separated the two germline ends. The CDR3 region has the DNA TGCAGCGGAGGGGCCTGGGGGGAGCAGTACTTC. Translation gives CSGGAWGEQYF.

This clonotype was counted a few times. J is TRBJ2-1 and V is TRBV2; D perhaps matches TRBD1 (5 bases). Trimming shortened V by 2 bases and J by 8 bases, and 10 bases separated the two germline ends. The CDR3 is made up of 13 amino acids. Germline V gene sequence: CDR1 SNHLY, CDR2 FYNNEI. CDR3 amino acids: CASSERRADEQFF. CDR3 nucleotide sequence: TGTGCCAGCAGTGAACGCAGGGCCGATGAGCAGTTCTTC.

This clonotype came up a few times. The gene calls are TRBV12-3 or TRBV12-4 and TRBJ2-7; no firm D call. Trimming cost V 7 bases and J 2 bases, with 12 bases left between them. The CDR3 runs 13 residues. The CDR3 sequence is CASTSSYPYEQYF. CDR3 sequence (DNA): TGTGCCAGCACCTCAAGTTACCCCTACGAGCAGTACTTC.

This chain uses TRBV6-1 with TRBJ2-1; D might be TRBD1 (6 bases). The CDR3 runs to 13 residues. From germline, CDR1 is MNHNS and CDR2 SASEGT. Trimming shortened V by 6 bases and J by 6 bases, and 12 bases separated the two germline ends. The CDR3 DNA follows: TGTGCCAGCAGAGAAACAGGGAGCAATGAGCAGTTCTTC. This sequence encodes CASRETGSNEQFF.

This clonotype was found many times. This chain links TRBV7-9 with TRBJ2-3; TRBD1 agrees at 7 bases. The V gene's germline CDR1 is SEHNR and CDR2 FQNEAQ (reference sequence). CDR3 size: 14 residues. The V gene end was trimmed by 5 bases and the J gene end by 2 bases; junction bases not matched to a gene: 4. CDR3 protein: CASSQGQNTDTQYF. The CDR3 region has the DNA TGTGCCAGCAGCCAGGGACAGAACACAGATACGCAGTATTTT.

The chain joins TRBV15 to TRBJ2-5; D might be TRBD2 (6 bases). Germline-derived CDR1 and CDR2 are LNHNV and YYDKDF (reference sequence). The CDR3 contains 14 residues. Trimming cost V 5 bases and J 7 bases, with 17 bases left between them. The CDR3 sequence: CATSGDWGPGTQYF. DNA of the CDR3: TGTGCCACCAGCGGGGACTGGGGACCGGGGACCCAGTACTTC. Complete variable domain (other parts from reference TRBV15 and TRBJ2-5): DAMVIQNPRYQVTQFGKPVTLSCSQTLNHNVMYWYQQKSSQAPKLLFHYYDKDFNNEADTPDNFQSRRPNTSFCFLDIRSPGLGDTAMYLCATSGDWGPGTQYFGPGTRLLVL.

The chain joins TRBV5-1 to TRBJ2-5, with 7 bases that match TRBD1. The CDR3 contains 15 residues. V lost 4 bases, J lost 2 bases, and 8 bases stayed unmatched. The germline V gene encodes CDR1 SGHRS and CDR2 YFSETQ. The CDR3 reads CASSTTGAEQETQYF. The CDR3 bases are TGCGCCAGCAGCACCACAGGGGCGGAACAAGAGACCCAGTACTTC.

V gene TRBV7-2 combines with J gene TRBJ1-1; D not resolved. Germline V gene data show CDR1 as SGHTA and CDR2 as FQGNSA. This CDR3 has 13 amino acids. The V and J ends lost 2 bases and 3 bases respectively, with 7 bases between them. CDR3 amino acids: CASSLPSYTEAFF. DNA for the CDR3: TGTGCCAGCAGCTTACCTTCCTACACTGAAGCTTTCTTT.

The chain employs TRBV10-1 and TRBJ2-3; TRBD1 matches at 9 bases. Looked up from germline, CDR1 is WNHNN and CDR2 is SYGVQD (reference sequence). V was clipped by 2 bases and J by 4 bases; unmatched bases: 13. The CDR3 sequence is 18 residues long. This CDR3 is CASSENPMGQGSADTQYF. The CDR3 nucleotides read TGCGCCAGCAGTGAGAACCCCATGGGACAGGGTTCGGCAGATACGCAGTATTTT.